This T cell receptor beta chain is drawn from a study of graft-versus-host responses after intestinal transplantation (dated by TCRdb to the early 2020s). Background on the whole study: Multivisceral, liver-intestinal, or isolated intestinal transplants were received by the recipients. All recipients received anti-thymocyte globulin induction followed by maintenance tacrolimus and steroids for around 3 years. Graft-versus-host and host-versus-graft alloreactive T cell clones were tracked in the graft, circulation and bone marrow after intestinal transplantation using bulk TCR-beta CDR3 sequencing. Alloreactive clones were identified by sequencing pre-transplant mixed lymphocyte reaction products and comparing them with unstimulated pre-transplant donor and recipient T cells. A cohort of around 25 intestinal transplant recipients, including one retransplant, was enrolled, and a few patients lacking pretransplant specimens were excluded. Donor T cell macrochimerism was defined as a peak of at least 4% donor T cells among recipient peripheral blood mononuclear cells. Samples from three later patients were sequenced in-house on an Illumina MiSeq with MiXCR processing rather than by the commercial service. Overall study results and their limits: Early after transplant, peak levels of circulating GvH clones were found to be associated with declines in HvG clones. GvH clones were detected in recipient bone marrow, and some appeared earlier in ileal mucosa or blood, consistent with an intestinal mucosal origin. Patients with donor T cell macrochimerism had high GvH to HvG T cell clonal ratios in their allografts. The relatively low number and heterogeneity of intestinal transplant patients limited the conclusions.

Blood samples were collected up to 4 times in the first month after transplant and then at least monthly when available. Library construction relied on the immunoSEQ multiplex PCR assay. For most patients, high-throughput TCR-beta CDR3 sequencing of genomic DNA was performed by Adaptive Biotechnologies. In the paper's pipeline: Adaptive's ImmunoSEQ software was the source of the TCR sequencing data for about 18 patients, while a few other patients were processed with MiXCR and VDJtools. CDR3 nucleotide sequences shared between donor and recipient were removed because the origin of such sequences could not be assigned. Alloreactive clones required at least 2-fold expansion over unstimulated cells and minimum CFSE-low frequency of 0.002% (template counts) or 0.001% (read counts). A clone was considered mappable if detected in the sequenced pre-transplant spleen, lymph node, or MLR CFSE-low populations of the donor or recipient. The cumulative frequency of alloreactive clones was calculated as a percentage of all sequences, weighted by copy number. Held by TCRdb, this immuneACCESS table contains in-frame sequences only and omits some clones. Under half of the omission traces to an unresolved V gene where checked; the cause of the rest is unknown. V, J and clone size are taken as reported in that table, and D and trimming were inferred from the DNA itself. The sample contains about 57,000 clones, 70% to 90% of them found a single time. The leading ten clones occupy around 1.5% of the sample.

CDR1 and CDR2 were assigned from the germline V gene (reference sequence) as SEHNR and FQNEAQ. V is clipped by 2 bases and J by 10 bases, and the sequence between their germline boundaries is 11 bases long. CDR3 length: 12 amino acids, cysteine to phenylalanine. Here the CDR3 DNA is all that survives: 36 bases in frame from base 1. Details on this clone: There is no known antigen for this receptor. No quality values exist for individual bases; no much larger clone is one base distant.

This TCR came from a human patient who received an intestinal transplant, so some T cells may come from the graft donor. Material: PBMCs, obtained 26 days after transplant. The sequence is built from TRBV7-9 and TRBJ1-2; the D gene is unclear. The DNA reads TGTGCCAGCAGCTTAATGGGGAGTGTCTACACCTTC. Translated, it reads CASSLMGSVYTF. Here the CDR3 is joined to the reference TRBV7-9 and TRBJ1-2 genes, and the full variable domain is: DTGVSQNPRHKITKRGQNVTFRCDPISEHNRLYWYRQTLGQGPEFLTYFQNEAQLEKSRLLSDRFSAERPKGSFSTLEIQRTEQGDSAMYLCASSLMGSVYTFGSGTRLTVV.